Below, 13 T cell receptor beta chains from the same sample are listed, as sequenced in a study of a mutant IDH1 vaccine in newly diagnosed glioma. Indicated time point: week 5, during vaccination. All doses held 300 ug of mutant IDH1 20-mer peptide, with topical imiquimod. For these TCRs, the target antigens are not known. The data were produced by immunoSEQ multiplex PCR, yet TCRdb's version contains in-frame clones alone and is incomplete. The table records over 55,000 clones, approximately 80% of them present only once. Source: PBMCs, taken from a glioma patient whose treatment included an IDH1 peptide vaccine. Receptors originate from a woman in her late teens or twenties with glioma. Some clones in this sample may be carry-over from other donors' samples.

The rearrangement joins TRBV7-6 to TRBJ2-2; no definite D call. This CDR3 spans 14 amino acids. V was shortened by 5 bases and J by 3 bases, with 10 bases between the two germline ends. Germline CDR1 is SGHVS and CDR2 is FNYEAQ. The CDR3 sequence: CASSPPRHTGELFF. The CDR3, as DNA: TGTGCCAGCAGCCCCCCCCGACACACCGGGGAGCTGTTTTTT. Variable domain in full (rest from reference TRBV7-6 and TRBJ2-2): GAGVSQSPRYKVTKRGQDVALRCDPISGHVSLYWYRQALGQGPEFLTYFNYEAQQDKSGLPNDRFSAERPEGSISTLTIQRTEQRDSAMYRCASSPPRHTGELFFGEGSRLTVL.

The chain combines TRBV27 with TRBJ1-2; tentative D call: TRBD1 (6 bases). The CDR3 covers 15 residues. Trimming stripped 0 bases from V and 8 bases from J, with 16 bases between. Germline CDR1 reads MNHEY; CDR2 reads SMNVEV (reference sequence). CDR3 in amino acids: CASSLSGQSLGGYTF. The CDR3 region has the DNA TGTGCCAGCAGTTTATCCGGACAGAGCTTAGGCGGCTACACCTTC.

The V and J genes are TRBV14 and TRBJ2-7; TRBD1 or TRBD2 may be the D gene (5 bases each). V lost 1 base to trimming and J lost 6 bases, with 16 bases between them. From germline, CDR1 is SGHDN and CDR2 FVKESK. This CDR3 spans 15 amino acids. The CDR3 region is CASSQVRDRRPEQYF. CDR3 DNA sequence: TGTGCCAGCAGCCAAGTCCGGGACCGGAGGCCCGAGCAGTACTTC. The variable domain in full, completed from reference TRBV14 and TRBJ2-7, reads EAGVTQFPSHSVIEKGQTVTLRCDPISGHDNLYWYRRVMGKEIKFLLHFVKESKQDESGMPNNRFLAERTGGTYSTLKVQPAELEDSGVYFCASSQVRDRRPEQYFGPGTRLTVT.

The V call is TRBV7-2, the J call TRBJ2-5, with 8 bases matching TRBD1. The CDR3 consists of 15 residues. Trimming took 5 bases from V and 4 from J; bases not matched to a gene: 9. Germline V gives CDR1 SGHTA, CDR2 FQGNSA. The CDR3 spells CASSQRQGRGETQYF. CDR3 bases: TGTGCCAGCAGCCAAAGACAGGGGCGGGGAGAGACCCAGTACTTC.

The rearrangement joins TRBV7-2 to TRBJ2-3; TRBD2 agrees at 12 bases. The CDR3 extends over 16 amino acids. The germline V gene encodes CDR1 SGHTA and CDR2 FQGNSA. V gave up 5 bases and J gave up 2 bases; unmatched junction bases: 5. As DNA, the CDR3 is TGTGCCAGCAGCCCTCTAGCGGGGGGGGCCACAGATACGCAGTATTTT. Translating it yields CASSPLAGGATDTQYF.

The genes are TRBV13 and TRBJ2-7; 9 bases match TRBD1. The trim removed 2 bases at V and 3 bases at J, leaving 2 bases unmatched. This CDR3 comprises 14 residues. Germline V lookup: CDR1 PRHDT, CDR2 FYEKMQ (reference sequence). Written as DNA, the CDR3 is TGTGCCAGCAGCTTACACAGGGGGCTCTACGAGCAGTACTTC. Its translation is CASSLHRGLYEQYF.

The V call is TRBV5-4, the J call TRBJ2-1, with TRBD2 matching over 8 bases. CDR3 length: 15 residues. The germline CDR1 and CDR2 sequences are SGHNT and YYREEE (reference sequence). With V trimmed by 4 bases and J by 4 bases, 7 bases remained unmatched. CDR3 nucleotide sequence: TGTGCCAGCAGCCTAGAACTAGCGGCTTACAATGAGCAGTTCTTC. Its protein is CASSLELAAYNEQFF.

CDR3 coding DNA: TGTGCCAGCTCACCCGGAGGACAGATCCAAGAGACCCAGTACTTC. Its protein product is CASSPGGQIQETQYF. V usage is TRBV18 and J usage is TRBJ2-5; possible D gene TRBD1, 6 bases. This CDR3 contains 15 residues. V gave up 3 bases and J gave up 1 base, with 12 bases separating them. Germline V gene data show CDR1 as KGHSH and CDR2 as LQKENI. The full variable domain, with the rest looked up from reference TRBV18 and TRBJ2-5, is NAGVMQNPRHLVRRRGQEARLRCSPMKGHSHVYWYRQLPEEGLKFMVYLQKENIIDESGMPKERFSAEFPKEGPSILRIQQVVRGDSAAYFCASSPGGQIQETQYFGPGTRLLVL.

The gene calls are TRBV4-2 and TRBJ2-2; 12 bases match TRBD2. The germline V gene has CDR1 LGHNA and CDR2 YNFKEQ. Germline trimming cut 0 bases from V and 3 bases from J; bases unmatched to any gene: 5. This CDR3 is 18 amino acids long. Written as DNA, the CDR3 is TGTGCCAGCAGCCAAGAGGCTAGCGGGAGGGGGGACACCGGGGAGCTGTTTTTT. Translated: CASSQEASGRGDTGELFF.

The chain combines TRBV6-5 with TRBJ2-7; TRBD1 might be the D (6 bases). This CDR3 is built from 15 residues. Germline-derived CDR1 and CDR2 are MNHEY and SVGAGI. V gave up 0 bases and J gave up 5 bases, with 14 bases separating them. CDR3 bases: TGTGCCAGCAGTTACTCGTGGACAGCCGACGACGAGCAGTACTTC. The encoded protein is CASSYSWTADDEQYF.

The rearrangement uses TRBV12-5 and TRBJ2-7; maybe TRBD2 (6 bases). CDR3 length equals 13 residues. V was trimmed by 1 base and J by 3 bases, leaving 7 bases between them. Germline V lookup: CDR1 LGHNT, CDR2 FRNRAP. CDR3 in DNA: TGTGCTAGTGGTTTGGGGGGGGTCTACGAGCAGTACTTC. Protein product: CASGLGGVYEQYF.

This chain joins TRBV29-1 and TRBJ1-1; a possible D gene is TRBD1 (6 bases). This CDR3 comprises 13 residues. Trimming removed 6 bases at V and 2 bases at J, with 13 bases between. The germline V gene has CDR1 SQVTM and CDR2 ANQGSEA. The CDR3 DNA sequence: TGCAGCGTCGGGGGGGCCACTAACACTGAAGCTTTCTTT. This sequence encodes CSVGGATNTEAFF.

The sample holds a few counts of this clone. This rearrangement joins TRBV5-4 to TRBJ1-1, with TRBD1 as a possible D gene (5 bases). The CDR3 has 14 residues. Germline loops: CDR1 SGHNT, CDR2 YYREEE (reference sequence). V gave up 4 bases and J gave up 4 bases, with 14 bases separating them. The CDR3 sequence is CASSRGTGITEAFF. CDR3 DNA sequence: TGTGCCAGCAGCCGGGGAACAGGAATCACTGAAGCTTTCTTT.